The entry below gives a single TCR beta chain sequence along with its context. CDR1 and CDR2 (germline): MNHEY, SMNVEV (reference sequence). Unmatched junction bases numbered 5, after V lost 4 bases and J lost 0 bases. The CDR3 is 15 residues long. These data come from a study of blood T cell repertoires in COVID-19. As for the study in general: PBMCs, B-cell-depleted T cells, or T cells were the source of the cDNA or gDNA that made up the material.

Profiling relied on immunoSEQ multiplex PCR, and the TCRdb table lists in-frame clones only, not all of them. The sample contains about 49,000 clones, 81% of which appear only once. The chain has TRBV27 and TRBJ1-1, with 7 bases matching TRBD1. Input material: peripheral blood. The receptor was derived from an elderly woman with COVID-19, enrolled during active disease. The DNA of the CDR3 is TGTGCCAGCAGTTCCCGGACAGGCCTGAACACTGAAGCTTTCTTT. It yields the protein CASSSRTGLNTEAFF.